This T cell receptor beta chain was sequenced during a study of blood T cell repertoires in COVID-19. Repertoires were generated with immunoSEQ multiplex PCR, while TCRdb's copy carries only in-frame clones and drops some. The sample lists about 80,000 clones; over 75% were seen once. The source of this sequence is a human donor in a cohort sampled during active COVID-19. The sequenced sample was peripheral blood.

CDR3 residues: CASSDTGGKVYGYTF. CDR3 nucleotides: TGTGCCAGCAGTGATACAGGGGGCAAGGTCTATGGCTACACCTTC. The chain links TRBV7-8 to TRBJ1-2, with 9 bases aligning to TRBD1. With 6 bases clipped from V and 4 bases from J, the junction kept 9 bases outside the gene matches. Germline V gene data show CDR1 as SGHVS and CDR2 as FQNEAQ. CDR3 length equals 15 residues.